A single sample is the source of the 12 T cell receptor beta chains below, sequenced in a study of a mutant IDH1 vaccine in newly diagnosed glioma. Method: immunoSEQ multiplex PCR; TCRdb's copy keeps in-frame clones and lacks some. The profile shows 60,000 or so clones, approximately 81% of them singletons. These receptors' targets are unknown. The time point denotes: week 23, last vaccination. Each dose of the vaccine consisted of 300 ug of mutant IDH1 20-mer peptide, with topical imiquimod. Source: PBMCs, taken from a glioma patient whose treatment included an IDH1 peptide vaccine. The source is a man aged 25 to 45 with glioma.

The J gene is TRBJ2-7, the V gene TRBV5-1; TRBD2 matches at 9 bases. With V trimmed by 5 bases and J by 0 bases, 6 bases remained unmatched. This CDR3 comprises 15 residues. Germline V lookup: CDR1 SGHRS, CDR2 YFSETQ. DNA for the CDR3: TGCGCCAGCAGTCAGACTAGCGGCCACTCCTACGAGCAGTACTTC. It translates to CASSQTSGHSYEQYF.

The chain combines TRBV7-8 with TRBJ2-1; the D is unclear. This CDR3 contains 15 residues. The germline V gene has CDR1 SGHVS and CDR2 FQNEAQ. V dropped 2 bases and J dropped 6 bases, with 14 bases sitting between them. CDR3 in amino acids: CASSLTDGLFNEQFF. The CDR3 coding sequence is TGTGCCAGCAGCTTAACGGACGGATTATTCAATGAGCAGTTCTTC.

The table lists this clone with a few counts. The CDR3 sequence is CAITPQGAEGFWAQYF. CDR3 nucleotide sequence: TGTGCCATCACCCCCCAGGGGGCGGAGGGCTTCTGGGCGCAGTACTTC. J is TRBJ2-7 and V is TRBV28; 8 bases line up with TRBD1. V was clipped by 10 bases and J by 9 bases; unmatched bases: 23. The CDR3 extends over 16 amino acids. Germline CDR1 is MDHEN and CDR2 is SYDVKM.

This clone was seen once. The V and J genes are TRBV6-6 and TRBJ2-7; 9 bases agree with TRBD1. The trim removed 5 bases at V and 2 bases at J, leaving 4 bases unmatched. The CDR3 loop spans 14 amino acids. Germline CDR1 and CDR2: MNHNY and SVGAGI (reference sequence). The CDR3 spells CASSGTGNPYEQYF. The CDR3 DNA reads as TGTGCCAGCAGTGGGACAGGGAACCCCTACGAGCAGTACTTC.

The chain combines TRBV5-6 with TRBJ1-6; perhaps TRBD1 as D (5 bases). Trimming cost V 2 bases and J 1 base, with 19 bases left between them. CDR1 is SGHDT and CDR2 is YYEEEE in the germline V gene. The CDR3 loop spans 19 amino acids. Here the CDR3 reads CASSFYRPLVKSYNSPLHF. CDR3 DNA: TGTGCCAGCAGCTTCTACAGGCCCCTGGTCAAGTCCTATAATTCACCCCTCCACTTT.

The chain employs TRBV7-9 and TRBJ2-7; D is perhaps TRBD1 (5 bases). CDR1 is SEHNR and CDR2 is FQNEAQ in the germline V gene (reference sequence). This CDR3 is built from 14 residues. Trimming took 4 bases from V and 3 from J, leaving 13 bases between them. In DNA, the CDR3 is TGTGCCAGCAGCTCCCGAAATAGGGGCTACGAGCAGTACTTC. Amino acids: CASSSRNRGYEQYF.

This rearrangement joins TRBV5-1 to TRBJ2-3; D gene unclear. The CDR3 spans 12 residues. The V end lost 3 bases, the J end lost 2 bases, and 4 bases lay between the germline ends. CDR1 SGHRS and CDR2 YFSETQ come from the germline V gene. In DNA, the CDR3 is TGCGCCAGCAGCTCTAACACAGATACGCAGTATTTT. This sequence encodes CASSSNTDTQYF.

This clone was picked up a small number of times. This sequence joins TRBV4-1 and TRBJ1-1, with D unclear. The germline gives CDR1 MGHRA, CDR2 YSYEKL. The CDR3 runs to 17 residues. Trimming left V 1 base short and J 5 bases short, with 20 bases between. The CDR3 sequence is CASSQVVPLVGVTEAFF. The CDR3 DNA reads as TGCGCCAGCAGCCAAGTGGTGCCTCTGGTGGGTGTAACTGAAGCTTTCTTT.

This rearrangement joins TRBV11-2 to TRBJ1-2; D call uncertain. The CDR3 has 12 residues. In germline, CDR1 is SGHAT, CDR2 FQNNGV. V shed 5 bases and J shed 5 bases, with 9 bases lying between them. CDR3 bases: TGTGCCAGCAGCCGCGCACCGTATGGCTACACCTTC. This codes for CASSRAPYGYTF.

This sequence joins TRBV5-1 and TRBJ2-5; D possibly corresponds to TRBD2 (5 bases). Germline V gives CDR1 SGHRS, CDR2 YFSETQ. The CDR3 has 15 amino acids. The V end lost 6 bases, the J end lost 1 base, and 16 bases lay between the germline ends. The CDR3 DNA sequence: TGCGCCAGCAAGTGGGAGCGTTATCCCCAAGAGACCCAGTACTTC. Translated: CASKWERYPQETQYF. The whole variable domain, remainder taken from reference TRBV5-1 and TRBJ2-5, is KAGVTQTPRYLIKTRGQQVTLSCSPISGHRSVSWYQQTPGQGLQFLFEYFSETQRNKGNFPGRFSGRQFSNSRSEMNVSTLELGDSALYLCASKWERYPQETQYFGPGTRLLVL.

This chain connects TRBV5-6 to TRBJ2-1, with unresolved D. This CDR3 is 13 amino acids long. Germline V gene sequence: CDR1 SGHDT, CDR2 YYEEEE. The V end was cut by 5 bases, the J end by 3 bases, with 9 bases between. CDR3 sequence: CASRRPNYNEQFF. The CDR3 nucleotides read TGTGCCAGCAGACGGCCTAACTACAATGAGCAGTTCTTC.

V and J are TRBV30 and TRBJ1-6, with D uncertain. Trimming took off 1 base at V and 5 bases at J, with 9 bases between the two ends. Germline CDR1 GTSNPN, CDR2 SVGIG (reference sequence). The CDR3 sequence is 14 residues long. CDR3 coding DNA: TGTGCCTGGAGTGGATCCAGGAATAATTCACCCCTCCACTTT. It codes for CAWSGSRNNSPLHF.